The T cell receptor beta chain under discussion was sequenced for a study of blood T cell repertoires in COVID-19. Study in general: The samples span acute and convalescent COVID-19 from the United States, Italy and Spain. Nucleic acid was either cDNA or gDNA, and it came from T cells, B-cell-depleted T cells, or PBMCs.

The CDR3 covers 14 residues. The ends lost 8 bases at V and 5 bases at J; junction bases unmatched: 11. Germline CDR1 reads PRHDT; CDR2 reads FYEKMQ (reference sequence). How the authors handled the data: Amplifying reference gene primers gave estimates of nucleated cell counts. Libraries were prepared by immunoSEQ multiplex PCR; TCRdb keeps only in-frame clonotypes and omits some of them. The D gene and trimming were derived from the DNA, and the V and J assignments and clone size from that table. The profile covers under 200,000 clones, with about 80% appearing a single time and approximately 13% taken by the ten largest.

The sample consisted of peripheral blood. This chain uses TRBV13 with TRBJ2-7, with TRBD2 matching over 8 bases. This receptor was obtained from a man aged 70-80 years who had recovered from COVID-19. The CDR3 here is CASAGEGAGDEQYF. The CDR3 DNA is TGTGCCAGCGCGGGTGAGGGAGCGGGAGACGAGCAGTACTTC.